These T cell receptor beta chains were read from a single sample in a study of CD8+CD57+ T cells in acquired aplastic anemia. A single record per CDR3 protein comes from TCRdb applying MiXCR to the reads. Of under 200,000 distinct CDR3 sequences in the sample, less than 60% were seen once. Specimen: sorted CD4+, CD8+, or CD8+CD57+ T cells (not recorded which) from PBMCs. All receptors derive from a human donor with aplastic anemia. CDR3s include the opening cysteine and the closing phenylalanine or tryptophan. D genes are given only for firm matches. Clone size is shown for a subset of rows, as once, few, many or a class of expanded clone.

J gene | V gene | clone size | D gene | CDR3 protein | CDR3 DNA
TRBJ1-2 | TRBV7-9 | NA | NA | CASSFVGTRNYGYTF | TGTGCCAGCAGCTTTGTCGGCACCCGTAACTATGGCTACACCTTC
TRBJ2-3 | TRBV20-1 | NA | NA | CSARDQGKTDTQYF | TGCAGTGCTAGAGATCAGGGGAAGACAGATACGCAGTATTTT
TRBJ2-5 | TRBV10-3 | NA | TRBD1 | CAIRATGGGETQYF | TGTGCCATCAGGGCGACAGGGGGAGGGGAGACCCAGTACTTC
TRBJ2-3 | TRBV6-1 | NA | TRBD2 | CASSEIAGEVTDTQYF | TGTGCCAGCAGTGAAATCGCGGGAGAAGTCACAGATACGCAGTATTTT
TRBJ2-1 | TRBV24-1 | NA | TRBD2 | CATSDPTSGSTYNEQFF | TGTGCCACCAGTGACCCGACTAGCGGGAGCACCTACAATGAGCAGTTCTTC
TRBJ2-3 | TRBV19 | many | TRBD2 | CASRQRESTDTQYF | TGTGCCAGTAGACAGCGGGAGAGCACAGATACGCAGTATTTT
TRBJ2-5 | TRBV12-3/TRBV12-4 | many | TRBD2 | CASSPPPSGGQETQYF | TGTGCCAGCAGCCCCCCCCCTAGCGGGGGGCAAGAGACCCAGTACTTC
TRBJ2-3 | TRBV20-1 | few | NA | CSARVSTDTQYF | TGCAGTGCTAGAGTTAGCACAGATACGCAGTATTTT
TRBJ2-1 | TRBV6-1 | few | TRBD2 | CASTKTSGGSYNEQFF | TGTGCCAGCACCAAGACTAGCGGGGGATCCTACAATGAGCAGTTCTTC
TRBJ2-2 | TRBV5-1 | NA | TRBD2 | CAGSLRPAGISNTGELFF | TGCGCCGGCAGCTTGAGGCCAGCGGGGATCTCGAACACCGGGGAGCTGTTTTTT
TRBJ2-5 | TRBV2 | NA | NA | CASSPTTGTQYF | TGTGCCAGCAGTCCGACTACGGGGACCCAGTACTTC
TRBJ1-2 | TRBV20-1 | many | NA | CSAPNPRASNYGYTF | TGCAGTGCACCTAATCCTAGGGCGTCGAACTATGGCTACACCTTC
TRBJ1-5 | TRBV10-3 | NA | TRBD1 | CAISGTGGGSQPQHF | TGTGCCATCAGTGGGACAGGGGGCGGGAGTCAGCCCCAGCATTTT
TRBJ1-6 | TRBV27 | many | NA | CASRTERGSPLHF | TGTGCCAGTAGAACAGAGAGGGGTTCACCCCTCCACTTT
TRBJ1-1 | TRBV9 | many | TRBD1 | CASSALTGTEAFF | TGTGCCAGCAGCGCCTTGACAGGGACTGAAGCTTTCTTT
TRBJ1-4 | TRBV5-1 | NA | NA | CASSLAGGITNEKLFF | TGCGCCAGCAGCTTGGCCGGAGGAATAACTAATGAAAAACTGTTTTTT
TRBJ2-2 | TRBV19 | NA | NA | CASSVSQNTGELFF | TGTGCCAGTAGTGTTAGCCAGAACACCGGGGAGCTGTTTTTT
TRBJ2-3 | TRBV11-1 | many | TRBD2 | CASSISGTSLGADTQYF | TGTGCCAGCAGCATTAGCGGGACTTCCTTAGGCGCAGATACGCAGTATTTT
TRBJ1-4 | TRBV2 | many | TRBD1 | CASRAGTGDEKLFF | TGTGCCAGCAGAGCCGGGACAGGGGATGAAAAACTGTTTTTT
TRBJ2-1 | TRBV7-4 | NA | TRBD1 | CATLTGSGPKQCF | TGTGCCACCTTGACAGGGTCTGGGCCTAAGCAGTGCTTC
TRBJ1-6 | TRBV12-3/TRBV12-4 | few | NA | CASSLESYNSPLHF | TGTGCCAGCAGTTTAGAGTCCTATAATTCACCCCTCCACTTT
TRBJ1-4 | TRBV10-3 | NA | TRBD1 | CAISESRTGSEKPFF | TGTGCCATCAGTGAGTCTCGGACAGGCAGTGAAAAACCGTTTTTT
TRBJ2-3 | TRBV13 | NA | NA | CASSFGQSDTQYF | TGTGCCAGCAGCTTCGGACAGTCAGATACGCAGTATTTT
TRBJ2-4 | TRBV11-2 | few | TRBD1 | CASSLQGQGAGRAKNIQYF | TGTGCCAGCAGCTTACAAGGACAGGGGGCCGGTCGTGCCAAAAACATTCAGTACTTC
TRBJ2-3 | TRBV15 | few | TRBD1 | CATSPGQGDGTDTQYF | TGTGCCACCAGCCCTGGACAGGGGGATGGCACAGATACGCAGTATTTT
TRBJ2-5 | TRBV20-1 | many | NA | CSAYQETQYF | TGCAGTGCTTACCAAGAGACCCAGTACTTC
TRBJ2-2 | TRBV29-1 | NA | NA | CSIGNRVNTGELFF | TGCAGCATTGGGAATAGGGTGAACACCGGGGAGCTGTTTTTT
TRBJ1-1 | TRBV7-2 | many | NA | CASSRGALANTEAFF | TGTGCCAGCAGCCGTGGCGCGCTGGCAAACACTGAAGCTTTCTTT
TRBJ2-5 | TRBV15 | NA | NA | CATSGRLQETQYF | TGTGCCACCAGCGGTCGATTACAAGAGACCCAGTACTTC
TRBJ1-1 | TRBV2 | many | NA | CASSEPKVSGNTEAFF | TGTGCCAGCAGTGAACCGAAAGTTTCAGGGAACACTGAAGCTTTCTTT
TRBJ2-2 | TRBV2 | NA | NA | CASRLAETNTGELFF | TGTGCCAGCAGATTAGCGGAGACCAACACCGGGGAGCTGTTTTTT
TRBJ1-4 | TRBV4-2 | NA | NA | CASSQDIPSSPGEKLFF | TGTGCCAGCAGCCAAGATATCCCTTCTTCGCCTGGGGAAAAACTGTTTTTT
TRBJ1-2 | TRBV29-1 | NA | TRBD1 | CSVDGRSGGAGPHGYTF | TGCAGCGTTGATGGAAGGTCAGGGGGCGCGGGGCCTCATGGCTACACCTTC
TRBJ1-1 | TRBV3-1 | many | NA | CASSRNTEAFF | TGTGCCAGCAGCCGGAACACTGAAGCTTTCTTT
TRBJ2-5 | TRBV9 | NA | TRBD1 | CASSVRQGVETQYF | TGTGCCAGCAGCGTAAGACAGGGGGTAGAGACCCAGTACTTC
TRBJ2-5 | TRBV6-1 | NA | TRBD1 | CASSGQGALGQETQYF | TGTGCCAGCAGTGGACAGGGGGCGCTGGGGCAAGAGACCCAGTACTTC
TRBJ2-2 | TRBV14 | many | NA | CASNPGGLGELFF | TGTGCCAGCAACCCAGGGGGACTCGGGGAGCTGTTTTTT
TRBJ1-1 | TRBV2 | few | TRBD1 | CASSLYRGVSEAFF | TGTGCCAGCTCATTATACAGGGGAGTGTCTGAAGCTTTCTTT
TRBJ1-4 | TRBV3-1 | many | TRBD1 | CASSQADRGRQRLFF | TGTGCCAGCAGCCAAGCGGACAGGGGGAGGCAAAGGCTGTTTTTT
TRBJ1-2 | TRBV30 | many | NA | CAWSVMISYGYTF | TGTGCCTGGAGTGTAATGATATCCTATGGCTACACCTTC
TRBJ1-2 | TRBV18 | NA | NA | CASSPDPGDGYTF | TGTGCCAGCTCACCAGATCCAGGGGATGGCTACACCTTC
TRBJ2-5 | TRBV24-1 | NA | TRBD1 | CATEDRELQETQYF | TGTGCCACCGAGGACAGGGAGCTCCAAGAGACCCAGTACTTC
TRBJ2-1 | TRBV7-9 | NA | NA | CASSSQGLNEQFF | TGTGCCAGCAGCTCCCAAGGGCTCAATGAGCAGTTCTTC
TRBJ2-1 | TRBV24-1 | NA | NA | CATEDYLYNEQFF | TGTGCCACTGAGGACTATCTTTACAATGAGCAGTTCTTC
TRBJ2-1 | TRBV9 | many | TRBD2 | CASSGLAGGYNEQFF | TGTGCCAGCAGCGGACTAGCGGGAGGATACAATGAGCAGTTCTTC
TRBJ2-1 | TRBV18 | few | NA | CASSPPGGDYNEQFF | TGTGCCAGCTCACCACCGGGAGGAGACTACAATGAGCAGTTCTTC
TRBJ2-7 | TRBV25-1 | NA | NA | CASSVGAYEQYF | TGTGCCAGCAGTGTCGGGGCCTACGAGCAGTACTTC
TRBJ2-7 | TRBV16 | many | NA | CASSPGVGDPTFNEQYF | TGTGCCAGCAGCCCGGGGGTAGGGGACCCGACTTTCAACGAGCAGTACTTC
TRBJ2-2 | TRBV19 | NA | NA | CASSVDPPPPGELFF | TGTGCCAGTAGTGTCGATCCACCGCCCCCCGGGGAGCTGTTTTTT
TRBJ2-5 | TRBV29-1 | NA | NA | CSVGAGGGETQYF | TGCAGCGTTGGGGCTGGGGGCGGAGAGACCCAGTACTTC
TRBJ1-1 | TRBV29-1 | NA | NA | CSVLTWDTEAFF | TGCAGCGTATTGACGTGGGACACTGAAGCTTTCTTT
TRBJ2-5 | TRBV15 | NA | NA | CATSRERGGEGETQYF | TGTGCCACCAGCAGAGAGAGGGGGGGCGAGGGGGAGACCCAGTACTTC
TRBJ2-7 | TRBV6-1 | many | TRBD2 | CASSSNSGRGSYEQYF | TGTGCCAGCAGCTCAAATAGCGGGAGGGGCTCCTACGAGCAGTACTTC
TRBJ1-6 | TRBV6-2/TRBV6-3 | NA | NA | CASSYEYGNNPPLHF | TGTGCCAGCAGTTACGAATATGGGAACAATCCACCCCTCCACTTT
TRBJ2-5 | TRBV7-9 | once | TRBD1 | CASTTGLETQYF | TGTGCCAGCACGACAGGGTTGGAGACCCAGTACTTC
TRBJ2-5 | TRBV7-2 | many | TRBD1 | CASSATGTAQETQYF | TGTGCCAGCAGCGCAACCGGGACAGCACAAGAGACCCAGTACTTC
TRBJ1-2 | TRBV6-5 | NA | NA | CASSYYGRVEGYTF | TGTGCCAGCAGTTACTACGGCAGGGTGGAGGGCTACACCTTC
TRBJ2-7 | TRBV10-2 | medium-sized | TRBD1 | CASSTGTGRYEQYF | TGCGCCAGCAGCACAGGGACAGGGAGATACGAGCAGTACTTC
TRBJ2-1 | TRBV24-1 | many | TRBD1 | CATSGPGQGSYNEQFF | TGTGCCACCAGTGGTCCGGGACAGGGTTCCTACAATGAGCAGTTCTTC